Below are 21 T cell receptor beta chains sequenced from a single sample in a study of cytomegalovirus exposure and HLA in healthy donors. With 60 Vbeta and 13 Jbeta primers, the PCR was carried out. Clones were sequenced by immunoSEQ multiplex PCR, and TCRdb holds only the in-frame ones, with some missing. The data hold 90,000 or so clones, with nearly 80% observed a single time. The sample consisted of PBMCs. These receptors were obtained from a woman aged 40 to 55 in good health and CMV-seronegative.

This sequence joins TRBV6-1 and TRBJ2-7; 7 nucleotides align to TRBD1. Germline V CDR1 and CDR2: MNHNS, SASEGT. This CDR3 comprises 14 residues. The V and J ends lost 10 bases and 2 bases, in that order; junction bases with no gene match: 11. The CDR3 sequence: CATLRGGPTYEQYF. The DNA for the CDR3 is TGTGCCACCCTCAGAGGGGGCCCTACCTACGAGCAGTACTTC.

The chain employs TRBV28 and TRBJ1-2; 7 bases match TRBD1. Trimming removed 6 bases from V and 6 bases from J; junction bases left unmatched: 7. The germline V gene has CDR1 MDHEN and CDR2 SYDVKM. This CDR3 has 13 amino acids. CDR3 nucleotides: TGTGCCAGCAGACCGGGACAGCTTCATGGCTACACCTTC. Amino acids: CASRPGQLHGYTF.

The rearrangement joins TRBV5-1 to TRBJ2-3, with D possibly being TRBD1 (6 bases). The CDR3 consists of 15 residues. V shed 0 bases and J shed 5 bases, with 13 bases lying between them. CDR1 and CDR2 from the germline V gene are SGHRS and YFSETQ. The CDR3 DNA follows: TGCGCCAGCAGCTTGGGGGGTACCAGGGGAGATACGCAGTATTTT. Residues: CASSLGGTRGDTQYF.

Note on this clone: A much larger clone lies one base from this, so it may be a read error. The rearrangement links TRBV6-4 to TRBJ2-3, with TRBD2 matching 12 bases. With 3 bases clipped from V and 5 bases from J, the junction kept 0 bases outside the gene matches. Germline V CDR1 and CDR2: MRHNA, SNTAGT. This CDR3 is 14 amino acids long. The CDR3 sequence is CASSELAGGDTQYF. CDR3 coding DNA: TGTGCCAGCAGTGAACTAGCGGGAGGAGATACGCAGTATTTT.

The V and J genes are TRBV15 and TRBJ1-3; 10 bases align to TRBD1. The CDR3 length is 16 residues. Germline lookup yields CDR1 LNHNV and CDR2 YYDKDF (reference sequence). J was trimmed by 4 bases and V by 2 bases; bases with no gene match: 5. The CDR3 DNA reads as TGTGCCACCAGCAGACCGGGACAGGGGCGAGGAAACACCATATATTTT. It is translated as CATSRPGQGRGNTIYF.

The rearrangement joins TRBV15 to TRBJ1-3, with no clear D. V gave up 2 bases and J gave up 0 bases, with 8 bases separating them. The CDR3 contains 15 residues. Germline V gene lookup returns CDR1 LNHNV and CDR2 YYDKDF (reference sequence). CDR3 sequence reads: CATSRTGSSGNTIYF. The CDR3 DNA is TGTGCCACCAGCAGAACGGGATCCTCTGGAAACACCATATATTTT.

This clone showed up just a few times. The chain is built from TRBV10-1 and TRBJ1-3; D gene uncertain. There are 15 residues in the CDR3. The V end was cut by 0 bases, the J end by 1 base, with 7 bases between. Per the germline V gene, CDR1 is WNHNN and CDR2 is SYGVQD (reference sequence). The CDR3 protein is CASSESGYSGNTIYF. The DNA for the CDR3 is TGCGCCAGCAGTGAGTCCGGTTATTCTGGAAACACCATATATTTT.

The CDR3 loop reads CASNRRVGGNEQFF. The CDR3 region has the DNA TGTGCCAGCAATCGCAGGGTGGGAGGCAATGAGCAGTTCTTC. The chain carries TRBV28 and TRBJ2-1; maybe TRBD2 (6 bases). V was pared by 7 bases and J by 6 bases, with 16 bases between. From germline, CDR1 is MDHEN and CDR2 SYDVKM. The CDR3 has 14 amino acids.

The V and J genes are TRBV14 and TRBJ2-7; D is unclear. V was clipped by 5 bases and J by 2 bases, with 16 bases between them. Per germline, CDR1 SGHDN and CDR2 FVKESK. The CDR3 contains 15 residues. Here the CDR3 DNA reads TGTGCCAGCAGCTTCACCCAACGCGGAGCCTACGAGCAGTACTTC. Amino acids: CASSFTQRGAYEQYF. The whole variable domain, remainder taken from reference TRBV14 and TRBJ2-7, is EAGVTQFPSHSVIEKGQTVTLRCDPISGHDNLYWYRRVMGKEIKFLLHFVKESKQDESGMPNNRFLAERTGGTYSTLKVQPAELEDSGVYFCASSFTQRGAYEQYFGPGTRLTVT.

The chain uses TRBV30 and TRBJ2-3; 10 bases fit TRBD2. The CDR3 has 13 residues. CDR1 GTSNPN and CDR2 SVGIG come from the germline V gene (reference sequence). The J segment lost 3 bases and the V segment lost 5 bases, leaving 2 bases of the junction unmatched. The CDR3 nucleotides are TGTGCCTGGGAGCGGGAGGGGACAGATACGCAGTATTTT. It translates to CAWEREGTDTQYF.

V is TRBV6-4 and J is TRBJ2-3; D not certain. The CDR3 has 14 amino acids. CDR1 MRHNA and CDR2 SNTAGT come from the germline V gene. V gave up 3 bases and J gave up 2 bases, with 9 bases separating them. In DNA form, the CDR3 reads TGTGCCAGCAGTGAGCGGCAGAACACAGATACGCAGTATTTT. Protein: CASSERQNTDTQYF.

This clone appeared a few times. The chain combines TRBV6-1 with TRBJ2-7, with D unclear. Germline V gene sequence: CDR1 MNHNS, CDR2 SASEGT. The CDR3 runs to 13 residues. With 6 bases removed from V and 0 bases from J, the gap between germline ends came to 9 bases. The chain's CDR3 is CASRTPSSYEQYF. The CDR3 DNA is TGTGCCAGCAGGACTCCGAGCTCCTACGAGCAGTACTTC.

The V and J genes are TRBV7-8 and TRBJ2-3; 7 positions agree with TRBD1. Germline-derived CDR1 and CDR2 are SGHVS and FQNEAQ. With 5 bases clipped from V and 3 bases from J, the junction kept 11 bases outside the gene matches. This CDR3 has 16 residues. The DNA for the CDR3 is TGTGCCAGCAGCCCACACCCGGGACAGTGGACAGATACGCAGTATTTT. Protein product: CASSPHPGQWTDTQYF. Full variable domain (remainder filled in from reference TRBV7-8 and TRBJ2-3): GAGVSQSPRYKVAKRGQDVALRCDPISGHVSLFWYQQALGQGPEFLTYFQNEAQLDKSGLPSDRFFAERPEGSVSTLKIQRTQQEDSAVYLCASSPHPGQWTDTQYFGPGTRLTVL.

In DNA, the CDR3 is TGTGCCAGCAGCCAAGGAGGGAGACTGATAGAGCCCCAGCATTTT. Translated: CASSQGGRLIEPQHF. The chain combines TRBV4-2 with TRBJ1-5, with no clear D. The ends were cut back, 1 base at V and 8 bases at J, with 15 bases in the middle. This CDR3 is built from 15 residues. Germline V gives CDR1 LGHNA, CDR2 YNFKEQ.

The chain is built from TRBV28 and TRBJ1-2; 9 bases are a match to TRBD1. J was trimmed by 8 bases and V by 4 bases; bases with no gene match: 11. Germline V gene data show CDR1 as MDHEN and CDR2 as SYDVKM. The CDR3 consists of 15 residues. The CDR3 loop is CASSSGTGLPRGYTF. The CDR3 DNA follows: TGTGCCAGCAGTTCCGGGACAGGGCTTCCGAGGGGCTACACCTTC.

This rearrangement joins TRBV27 to TRBJ2-7; possibly TRBD2 for D (5 bases). This CDR3 comprises 14 residues. Germline V gene data show CDR1 as MNHEY and CDR2 as SMNVEV (reference sequence). V was cut by 5 bases and J by 5 bases, with 16 bases left in between. As DNA, the CDR3 is TGTGCCAGCAGTCCAACTTTGAGGGCCCACGAGCAGTACTTC. Its protein product is CASSPTLRAHEQYF.

The CDR3 nucleotides are TGTGCCACAGGACAAGAGCAGTTCTTC. Translating it yields CATGQEQFF. This rearrangement joins TRBV19 to TRBJ2-1; D might be TRBD1 (5 bases). This CDR3 is 9 amino acids long. With 10 bases removed from V and 10 bases from J, the gap between germline ends came to 8 bases. CDR1 LNHDA and CDR2 SQIVND come from the germline V gene (reference sequence).

The genes are TRBV19 and TRBJ2-1; TRBD1 agrees at 11 bases. Germline V lookup: CDR1 LNHDA, CDR2 SQIVND (reference sequence). V shed 6 bases, J shed 7 bases, and the junction held 5 bases outside the gene matches. The CDR3 totals 14 residues. This CDR3 reads CASRGQGELNEQFF. For the CDR3, the DNA is TGTGCCAGTAGGGGACAGGGGGAGTTGAATGAGCAGTTCTTC.

The chain links TRBV2 to TRBJ1-1, with 10 bases matching TRBD1. J lost 7 bases, V lost 5 bases, and 1 base had no gene match. The CDR3 is 12 residues long. CDR1 is SNHLY, CDR2 FYNNEI, per germline. The CDR3 DNA reads TGTGCCAGCAGTAGGGACAGGGGTGAAGCTTTCTTT. Residues: CASSRDRGEAFF.

The chain is built from TRBV7-2 and TRBJ2-1, with 9 nucleotides matching TRBD2. CDR1 is SGHTA and CDR2 is FQGNSA in the germline V gene. CDR3 size: 16 residues. Trimming took 0 bases from V and 5 from J; bases not matched to a gene: 5. In DNA form, the CDR3 reads TGTGCCAGCAGCTTAGCGAAATTAGCGGGAGACAATGAGCAGTTCTTC. Amino acids: CASSLAKLAGDNEQFF.

This chain links TRBV13 with TRBJ2-5; D is perhaps TRBD2 (5 bases). With 6 bases removed from V and 3 bases from J, the gap between germline ends came to 20 bases. The CDR3 runs 16 residues. Germline CDR1 reads PRHDT; CDR2 reads FYEKMQ (reference sequence). The CDR3 sequence: CASRSAGRPGEETQYF. The CDR3, as DNA: TGTGCCAGCAGGTCTGCGGGCCGCCCTGGGGAAGAGACCCAGTACTTC.